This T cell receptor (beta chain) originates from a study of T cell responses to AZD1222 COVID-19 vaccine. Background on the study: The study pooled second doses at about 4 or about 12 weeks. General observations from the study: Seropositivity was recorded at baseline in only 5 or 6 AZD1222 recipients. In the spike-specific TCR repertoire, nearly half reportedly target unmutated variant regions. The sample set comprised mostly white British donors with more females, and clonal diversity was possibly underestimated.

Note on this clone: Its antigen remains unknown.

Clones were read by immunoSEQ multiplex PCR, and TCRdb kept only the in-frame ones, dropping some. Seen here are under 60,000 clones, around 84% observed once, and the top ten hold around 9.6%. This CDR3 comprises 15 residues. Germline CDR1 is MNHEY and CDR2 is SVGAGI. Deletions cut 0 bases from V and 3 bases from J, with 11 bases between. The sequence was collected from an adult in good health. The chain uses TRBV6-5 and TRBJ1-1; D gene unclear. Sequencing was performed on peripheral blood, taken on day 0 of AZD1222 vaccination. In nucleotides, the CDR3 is TGTGCCAGCAGTTACTCGGGTGGTGGGGACACTGAAGCTTTCTTT. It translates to CASSYSGGGDTEAFF.